One and the same sample provided the 11 T cell receptor beta chains below, sequenced in a study of shared clonotypes between healthy human individuals. The naive CD8 fraction comprised CD45RO-negative cells positively selected for CCR7 and excluded terminally differentiated effector memory CD45RA+ cells. Assay used: immunoSEQ multiplex PCR; TCRdb lists only in-frame clones, some missing. The table lists about 820,000 clones, 90% to 95% of them singletons, with around 24% in the top ten. The sequenced sample consisted of naive CD8+ T cells sorted from blood. The receptors shown here come from a man younger than 45 in good health.

The gene calls are TRBV15 and TRBJ2-3; a possible D gene is TRBD1 (5 bases). The CDR3 has 15 amino acids. Trimming took 3 bases from V and 3 from J, leaving 13 bases between them. Germline V lookup: CDR1 LNHNV, CDR2 YYDKDF (reference sequence). The CDR3 region is CATSRDTVGTDTQYF. In nucleotides, the CDR3 is TGTGCCACCAGCAGGGACACCGTGGGGACAGATACGCAGTATTTT.

The chain recombines TRBV28 with TRBJ1-1, with D unclear. The length of the CDR3 is 14 residues. Germline loops: CDR1 MDHEN, CDR2 SYDVKM. V was shortened by 6 bases and J by 4 bases, with 15 bases between the two germline ends. The CDR3 coding sequence is TGTGCCAGCAGGGGAACTGGGCTTGGCACTGAAGCTTTCTTT. Its protein is CASRGTGLGTEAFF.

The gene calls are TRBV5-4 and TRBJ1-1; D unclear. Germline assignment: CDR1 SGHNT and CDR2 YYREEE (reference sequence). This CDR3 contains 12 residues. Trimming cost V 0 bases and J 9 bases, with 9 bases left between them. This chain's CDR3 is CASSLGQEQAFF. For the CDR3, the DNA is TGTGCCAGCAGCTTGGGCCAGGAGCAAGCTTTCTTT.

The chain combines TRBV27 with TRBJ2-2; no clear D. The germline V and J ends were trimmed by 5 bases and 1 base, with 2 bases remaining between them. CDR3 length: 12 residues. Germline CDR1 and CDR2: MNHEY and SMNVEV (reference sequence). The CDR3 sequence is CASSRNTGELFF. Here the CDR3 DNA reads TGTGCCAGCAGTCGGAACACCGGGGAGCTGTTTTTT.

The chain uses TRBV23-1 and TRBJ2-1, with 14 nucleotides matching TRBD2. TRBV23-1 is given ORF status, its function remaining uncertain. This CDR3 region has 21 residues. Trimming removed 0 bases from V and 9 bases from J; junction bases left unmatched: 19. CDR3 DNA: TGCGCCAGCAGTCAATCTCAAATAGAGATAAACGGGACTAGCGGGAGCTGTGAGCAGTTCTTC. It translates to CASSQSQIEINGTSGSCEQFF.

V and J are TRBV4-1 and TRBJ2-7; 9 bases align to TRBD1. V gave up 4 bases and J gave up 6 bases; unmatched junction bases: 10. The CDR3 covers 15 residues. Per the germline V gene, CDR1 is MGHRA and CDR2 is YSYEKL. The CDR3 loop reads CASSPIGTGFLEQYF. The DNA for the CDR3 is TGCGCCAGCAGCCCTATCGGGACAGGGTTTCTCGAGCAGTACTTC.

The gene calls are TRBV28 and TRBJ1-5; D is possibly TRBD1 (6 bases). Per the germline V gene, CDR1 is MDHEN and CDR2 is SYDVKM. Between the trimmed V and J ends, which lost 6 bases and 0 bases, there was a span of 12 bases. The CDR3 contains 15 residues. The CDR3 coding sequence is TGTGCCAGCAGCTTACAGGGATCTAGCAATCAGCCCCAGCATTTT. Translating it yields CASSLQGSSNQPQHF.

The rearrangement joins TRBV11-2 to TRBJ2-1; D ambiguous. Trimming took off 3 bases at V and 9 bases at J, with 9 bases between the two ends. Germline V gene lookup returns CDR1 SGHAT and CDR2 FQNNGV. This CDR3 has 12 residues. The CDR3 sequence: CASSFLVPEQFF. In DNA form, the CDR3 reads TGTGCCAGCAGCTTCCTAGTCCCTGAGCAGTTCTTC.

This chain joins TRBV9 and TRBJ2-5; possibly TRBD1 or TRBD2 for D (5 bases each). The CDR3 covers 13 residues. The V gene lost 6 bases and the J gene lost 5 bases, with 14 bases spanning the gap. Per germline, CDR1 SGDLS and CDR2 YYNGEE. In nucleotides, the CDR3 is TGTGCCAGCAACAGGAGGTTACTGGAGACCCAGTACTTC. It yields the protein CASNRRLLETQYF.

Comment on this clone: Additional DNA sequences in this sample encode the identical CDR3. The genes are TRBV30 and TRBJ2-7, with TRBD1 as a possible D gene (5 bases). CDR3 size: 13 residues. Trimming pared 0 bases from V and 6 bases from J, leaving 12 bases between. Germline V gene data show CDR1 as GTSNPN and CDR2 as SVGIG (reference sequence). CDR3 sequence (DNA): TGTGCCTGGAGTGTTGGGCAGGGTCGCGAGCAGTACTTC. Amino acid sequence: CAWSVGQGREQYF.

The chain joins TRBV6-6 to TRBJ2-5; unclear D gene. The J call is in doubt because the DNA end fits TRBJ2-7 better. Germline values: CDR1 MNHNY, CDR2 SVGAGI (reference sequence). This CDR3 contains 13 residues. In DNA form, the CDR3 reads TGTGCCAGCAGTTACCTCCGAGTCTACGAGCAGTACTTC. As protein: CASSYLRVYEQYF.